This T cell receptor beta chain was documented in a study of breast tumors, draining lymph nodes, adjacent tissues. MiXCR, run by TCRdb on the multiplex PCR reads, gives a single entry per CDR3 protein. The sample includes about 140,000 distinct CDR3 sequences, approximately 29% of them seen just once. The lymph nodes were axillary draining lymph nodes from breast cancer patients. Germline V gene sequence: CDR1 LNHDA, CDR2 SQIVND (reference sequence). CDR3 length: 14 amino acids. Trimming shortened V by 7 bases and J by 3 bases, and 15 bases separated the two germline ends. Study observations and caveats: Luminal-like breast cancer showed significantly higher tumor–nontumor repertoire similarity than basal-like.

Comment on this clonotype: The antigen remains unidentified.

This clonotype was sampled from a female donor with breast cancer. Some clones in this sample may be carry-over from other donors' samples. The chain combines TRBV19 with TRBJ1-1, with D possibly being TRBD1 (6 bases). The sequenced sample consisted of axillary lymph node tissue. The CDR3 reads CASTATGLDTEAFF. The CDR3 DNA follows: TGTGCCAGTACTGCAACAGGGCTTGACACTGAAGCTTTCTTT.